The TCR beta chain described here comes from a study of blood T cell repertoires in COVID-19. Per the original methods: The authors estimated nucleated cell counts from reference gene primer amplification. Measured with immunoSEQ multiplex PCR; TCRdb has only the in-frame clones, and not every one. That table supplies the V and J calls and clone size; D and trimming were determined from the DNA. The profile shows 130,000 or so clones, roughly 90% of them singletons. This clone was observed a few times. The V and J ends lost 5 bases and 3 bases, in that order; junction bases with no gene match: 10. This CDR3 is 16 amino acids long. Germline V lookup: CDR1 MNHEY, CDR2 SVGEGT.

The rearrangement uses TRBV6-2 or TRBV6-3 and TRBJ2-3; 8 bases are shared with TRBD2. The receptor was isolated from a man in his 70s with active COVID-19. The sample taken for sequencing was peripheral blood. The CDR3 sequence: CASSPGSGSTTDTQYF. The CDR3 DNA reads TGTGCCAGCAGTCCCGGGAGCGGGAGTACTACAGATACGCAGTATTTT.